One and the same sample provided the 25 T cell receptor beta chains below, sequenced in a study of blood T cell repertoires in COVID-19. This table comes from immunoSEQ multiplex PCR, and its TCRdb copy is limited to in-frame clones, with some not included. Seen here are 150,000 to 200,000 clones, 60% to 85% observed once, and the top ten hold 8% to 9.5%. Specimen: peripheral blood. All receptors come from a man between 60 and 75 years old with acute or convalescent COVID-19.

In DNA form, the CDR3 reads TGTGCCACCAGTGTAAGCGCCGGGGAGCTGTTTTTT. It codes for CATSVSAGELFF. The chain combines TRBV24-1 with TRBJ2-2; D is ambiguous. Germline V gene lookup returns CDR1 KGHDR and CDR2 SFDVKD. The CDR3 extends over 12 amino acids. Deletions cut 5 bases from V and 6 bases from J, with 6 bases between.

V gene TRBV7-9 combines with J gene TRBJ1-1; tentatively, D is TRBD1 (6 bases). CDR1 SEHNR and CDR2 FQNEAQ come from the germline V gene (reference sequence). Between the trimmed V and J ends, which lost 1 base and 3 bases, there was a span of 9 bases. The CDR3 spans 14 residues. This chain's CDR3 is CASSLVGGYTEAFF. The CDR3 nucleotides read TGTGCCAGCAGCTTAGTAGGGGGTTACACTGAAGCTTTCTTT.

The CDR3 here is CASSQDRGTETEAFF. In nucleotides, the CDR3 is TGTGCCAGCAGCCAAGATAGAGGGACAGAGACTGAAGCTTTCTTT. V and J are TRBV4-2 and TRBJ1-1, with 7 nucleotides matching TRBD1. The CDR3 extends over 15 amino acids. Germline CDR1 and CDR2: LGHNA and YNFKEQ. V gave up 0 bases and J gave up 5 bases; unmatched junction bases: 6.

The rearrangement links TRBV29-1 to TRBJ2-7, with D perhaps TRBD1 (6 bases). The length of the CDR3 is 13 residues. Germline CDR1 and CDR2: SQVTM and ANQGSEA. V was pared by 3 bases and J by 0 bases, with 9 bases between. CDR3 in amino acids: CSVDSRGSYEQYF. The CDR3 DNA sequence: TGCAGCGTTGATAGCAGGGGCTCCTACGAGCAGTACTTC.

The V gene is TRBV12-3 or TRBV12-4, the J gene TRBJ1-1; no definite D call. Trimming took 5 bases from V and 6 from J, leaving 7 bases between them. The CDR3 sequence is 11 residues long. CDR3 coding DNA: TGTGCCAGCAGTCCAGGCCCTGAAGCTTTCTTT. Its protein product is CASSPGPEAFF.

This clone was seen a single time. J is TRBJ1-2 and V is TRBV10-3; TRBD1 aligns across 7 bases. CDR1 is ENHRY and CDR2 is SYGVKD in the germline V gene. The V gene end was trimmed by 0 bases and the J gene end by 7 bases; junction bases not matched to a gene: 11. CDR3 length: 16 residues. As DNA, the CDR3 is TGTGCCATCAGTGAGTCCGGGACAGAAAGTCCTGGTGGCTACACCTTC. Its protein product is CAISESGTESPGGYTF.

This clone is a singleton in its sample. The chain uses TRBV30 and TRBJ1-1; 7 positions match TRBD1. In germline, CDR1 is GTSNPN, CDR2 SVGIG (reference sequence). This CDR3 spans 13 amino acids. V lost 5 bases to trimming and J lost 3 bases; unmatched junction nucleotides: 6. The CDR3 protein is CAWLGQGDTEAFF. In nucleotides, the CDR3 is TGTGCCTGGCTAGGTCAGGGGGACACTGAAGCTTTCTTT.

A note on this clone: This sample includes further DNA sequences coding for the same CDR3. The rearrangement uses TRBV7-3 and TRBJ2-3, with D hard to call. The CDR3 contains 14 residues. The germline V and J ends were trimmed by 1 base and 1 base, with 6 bases remaining between them. Germline V gives CDR1 SGHTA, CDR2 FQGTGA. CDR3 bases: TGTGCCAGCAGCTTAATGGGCGGCACAGATACGCAGTATTTT. This translates into CASSLMGGTDTQYF. Using reference TRBV7-3 and TRBJ2-3 for the parts outside the CDR3, the full variable domain is GAGVSQTPSNKVTEKGKYVELRCDPISGHTALYWYRQSLGQGPEFLIYFQGTGAADDSGLPNDRFFAVRPEGSVSTLKIQRTERGDSAVYLCASSLMGGTDTQYFGPGTRLTVL.

The rearrangement uses TRBV5-6 and TRBJ2-2; 7 nucleotides align to TRBD2. After removal of 4 bases from V and 7 bases from J, the junction contained 13 bases not matched to a gene. The CDR3 extends over 16 amino acids. In germline, CDR1 is SGHDT, CDR2 YYEEEE. CDR3 region: CASSLVGGRLVGELFF. Written as DNA, the CDR3 is TGTGCCAGCAGCCTAGTCGGGGGGAGATTGGTCGGGGAGCTGTTTTTT.

The chain carries TRBV5-1 and TRBJ1-4, with TRBD1 matching 7 bases. After removal of 7 bases from V and 4 bases from J, the junction contained 10 bases not matched to a gene. This CDR3 comprises 15 residues. Germline values: CDR1 SGHRS, CDR2 YFSETQ. The CDR3 region is CASRSRQGNNEKLFF. DNA for the CDR3: TGCGCCAGCCGAAGCCGACAGGGCAATAATGAAAAACTGTTTTTT.

The chain uses TRBV7-2 and TRBJ2-3; the D gene is possibly TRBD1 (5 bases). Per the germline V gene, CDR1 is SGHTA and CDR2 is FQGNSA. V lost 5 bases to trimming and J lost 2 bases, with 14 bases between them. CDR3 length: 15 residues. CDR3 sequence: CASSTRGRVTDTQYF. CDR3 sequence (DNA): TGTGCCAGCAGCACAAGGGGCAGGGTCACAGATACGCAGTATTTT. The complete variable domain, with remaining parts taken from reference TRBV7-2 and TRBJ2-3, reads GAGVSQSPSNKVTEKGKDVELRCDPISGHTALYWYRQSLGQGLEFLIYFQGNSAPDKSGLPSDRFSAERTGGSVSTLTIQRTQQEDSAVYLCASSTRGRVTDTQYFGPGTRLTVL.

The chain links TRBV18 to TRBJ2-6; weak D call: TRBD2 (6 bases). Germline CDR1 KGHSH, CDR2 LQKENI. This CDR3 is built from 19 residues. Trimming took off 4 bases at V and 0 bases at J, with 19 bases between the two ends. DNA of the CDR3: TGTGCCAGCTCACTGCGGGACCCCCGGATTAGCTCTGGGGCCAACGTCCTGACTTTC. Translating gives CASSLRDPRISSGANVLTF. Looking up the rest from reference TRBV18 and TRBJ2-6 gives the full variable domain: NAGVMQNPRHLVRRRGQEARLRCSPMKGHSHVYWYRQLPEEGLKFMVYLQKENIIDESGMPKERFSAEFPKEGPSILRIQQVVRGDSAAYFCASSLRDPRISSGANVLTFGAGSRLTVL.

J is TRBJ2-6 and V is TRBV4-3, with 10 positions matching TRBD1. V lost 1 base and J lost 4; bases outside the gene matches: 4. The CDR3 sequence is 17 residues long. From germline, CDR1 is LGHNA and CDR2 YSLEER. This CDR3 is CASSQGQGAVGANVLTF. The CDR3 bases are TGCGCCAGCAGCCAAGGACAGGGGGCTGTGGGGGCCAACGTCCTGACTTTC.

The chain couples TRBV18 to TRBJ1-3; 8 bases are shared with TRBD1. J lost 5 bases, V lost 3 bases, and 6 bases had no gene match. CDR3 length: 15 residues. CDR1 and CDR2 from the germline V gene are KGHSH and LQKENI. The CDR3: CASSPNQGARNTIYF. The CDR3 bases are TGTGCCAGCTCACCTAACCAGGGGGCGCGAAACACCATATATTTT.

The chain is built from TRBV5-1 and TRBJ2-2, with D possibly being TRBD1 (6 bases). This CDR3 has 13 residues. Trimming removed 5 bases from V and 6 bases from J, with 11 bases in between. Germline CDR1 SGHRS, CDR2 YFSETQ. CDR3 sequence reads: CASRQQGSGELFF. In nucleotides, the CDR3 is TGCGCCAGCAGGCAACAGGGTTCCGGGGAGCTGTTTTTT.

The V gene is TRBV6-2 or TRBV6-3, the J gene TRBJ1-1; 7 bases agree with TRBD1. The V gene's germline CDR1 is MNHEY and CDR2 SVGEGT. CDR3 size: 16 residues. The V segment lost 6 bases and the J segment 4 bases; nucleotides outside the gene matches: 14. Here the CDR3 reads CASSPRTGLFSTEAFF. DNA for the CDR3: TGTGCCAGCAGCCCGCGGACAGGCCTCTTTAGCACTGAAGCTTTCTTT.

CDR3 DNA: TGTGCCAGCAGTGAGTGGACAGGGGAGAATGAAAAACTGTTTTTT. It encodes CASSEWTGENEKLFF. The J gene is TRBJ1-4, the V gene TRBV25-1; 9 bases are a match to TRBD1. CDR1 is MGHDK, CDR2 SYGVNS, per germline. The trim removed 3 bases at V and 5 bases at J, leaving 4 bases unmatched. The CDR3 loop spans 15 amino acids.

The chain couples TRBV6-2 or TRBV6-3 to TRBJ1-2; the D gene is possibly TRBD1 (6 bases). Trimming stripped 5 bases from V and 6 bases from J, with 13 bases between. In germline, CDR1 is MNHEY, CDR2 SVGEGT. The CDR3 is made up of 13 amino acids. CDR3 in amino acids: CASSITTGNGYTF. As DNA, the CDR3 is TGTGCCAGCAGTATTACTACAGGGAATGGCTACACCTTC.

The J gene is TRBJ2-7, the V gene TRBV7-8, with 7 positions matching TRBD1. V shed 5 bases, J shed 10 bases, and the junction held 8 bases outside the gene matches. This CDR3 is 12 amino acids long. Germline CDR1 is SGHVS and CDR2 is FQNEAQ. The CDR3 region is CASSLTGPGQYF. The CDR3 DNA reads as TGTGCCAGCAGCCTGACAGGGCCAGGTCAGTACTTC. The variable domain in full, completed from reference TRBV7-8 and TRBJ2-7, reads GAGVSQSPRYKVAKRGQDVALRCDPISGHVSLFWYQQALGQGPEFLTYFQNEAQLDKSGLPSDRFFAERPEGSVSTLKIQRTQQEDSAVYLCASSLTGPGQYFGPGTRLTVT.

This chain uses TRBV29-1 with TRBJ2-2; weak D call: TRBD2 (6 bases). Trimming removed 4 bases from V and 9 bases from J, with 15 bases in between. Germline V lookup: CDR1 SQVTM, CDR2 ANQGSEA. CDR3 length: 13 amino acids. CDR3 sequence (DNA): TGCAGCGTTGCGGGACTCTACCACCGGGAGCTGTTTTTT. Encoded protein: CSVAGLYHRELFF.

The chain recombines TRBV30 with TRBJ1-5; D unclear. The CDR3 length is 16 residues. Germline CDR1 reads GTSNPN; CDR2 reads SVGIG (reference sequence). V lost 1 base and J 4 bases, leaving 17 bases between the germline ends. Here the CDR3 DNA reads TGTGCCTGGAGTGCACTGCCGGGAGGGCCTAATCAGCCCCAGCATTTT. Its protein is CAWSALPGGPNQPQHF.

This chain connects TRBV18 to TRBJ1-5, with 9 bases aligning to TRBD1. Germline-derived CDR1 and CDR2 are KGHSH and LQKENI. The J segment lost 0 bases and the V segment lost 2 bases, leaving 5 bases of the junction unmatched. The CDR3 is 17 residues long. In nucleotides, the CDR3 is TGTGCCAGCTCACCAGGGACAGGGATCTTTAGCAATCAGCCCCAGCATTTT. Translation gives CASSPGTGIFSNQPQHF.

This chain links TRBV30 with TRBJ2-5; TRBD1 matches at 12 bases. The CDR3 sequence is 13 residues long. From germline, CDR1 is GTSNPN and CDR2 SVGIG (reference sequence). J was trimmed by 5 bases and V by 5 bases; bases with no gene match: 3. The CDR3 nucleotides are TGTGCCTGGGGGACAGGGGGCGCGGAGACCCAGTACTTC. This encodes CAWGTGGAETQYF.

This rearrangement joins TRBV7-3 to TRBJ2-1, with 7 bases matching TRBD2. Germline V CDR1 and CDR2: SGHTA, FQGTGA. The CDR3 extends over 13 amino acids. The V and J ends lost 4 bases and 6 bases, in that order; junction bases with no gene match: 3. The CDR3: CASSSGLVNEQFF. In nucleotides, the CDR3 is TGTGCCAGCAGCTCTGGACTAGTCAATGAGCAGTTCTTC.

V is TRBV29-1 and J is TRBJ1-4, with TRBD1 matching 11 bases. The CDR3 totals 13 residues. V was clipped by 7 bases and J by 10 bases; unmatched bases: 8. Germline V gene lookup returns CDR1 SQVTM and CDR2 ANQGSEA. The chain's CDR3 is CSAWTGGDGKLFF. As DNA, the CDR3 is TGCAGCGCCTGGACAGGGGGCGATGGAAAACTGTTTTTT.